This TCR beta chain was documented in a study of blood T cell repertoires in COVID-19. During the 2 weeks before they entered the study, exposed participants had met someone with a PCR-confirmed or clinician-diagnosed COVID-19 case. Libraries were prepared by immunoSEQ multiplex PCR; TCRdb keeps only in-frame clonotypes and omits some of them. The sample yields some 300,000 clones, roughly 90% seen once. The germline CDR1 and CDR2 sequences are LGHDT and YNNKEL (reference sequence). The CDR3 runs to 15 residues. Trimming shortened V by 0 bases and J by 1 base, and 9 bases separated the two germline ends.

The gene calls are TRBV3-1 (or the pseudogene TRBV3-2) and TRBJ1-1; D uncertain. The TCR sequence derives from a woman between 50 and 59 years old who had been exposed to COVID-19. The sample was PBMCs or T cells enriched from blood (not recorded which). DNA for the CDR3: TGTGCCAGCAGCCAAGAAGGTGGGAGGAACACTGAAGCTTTCTTT. Amino acid sequence: CASSQEGGRNTEAFF.